This entry features one TCR beta chain sequence. TCRdb re-called the 5' RACE reads and shows each CDR3 protein once, DNA omitted. The sample table sets out more than 400,000 distinct CDR3 sequences. This sample is part of a study of T cells expressing NK-cell markers. Study context: The TCR beta repertoires originated in sorted CD3+CD56+NKG2C+, CD3+CD56+NKG2C- and CD3+CD56-NKG2C+ T cells.

This CDR3 region has 16 residues. Germline values: CDR1 MNHEY, CDR2 SVGEGT. Sample: blood T cells: a sorted CD56 or NKG2C T cell subset, CD4+ or CD8+ T cells, or bulk PBMC T cells (not recorded which). This sequence joins TRBV6-2 or TRBV6-3 and TRBJ2-1; there is no DNA to check the TCRdb D call of TRBD2. The receptor comes from a woman between 18 and 70 years old in good health. CDR3 sequence reads: CASSFGGRAMGNEQFF.